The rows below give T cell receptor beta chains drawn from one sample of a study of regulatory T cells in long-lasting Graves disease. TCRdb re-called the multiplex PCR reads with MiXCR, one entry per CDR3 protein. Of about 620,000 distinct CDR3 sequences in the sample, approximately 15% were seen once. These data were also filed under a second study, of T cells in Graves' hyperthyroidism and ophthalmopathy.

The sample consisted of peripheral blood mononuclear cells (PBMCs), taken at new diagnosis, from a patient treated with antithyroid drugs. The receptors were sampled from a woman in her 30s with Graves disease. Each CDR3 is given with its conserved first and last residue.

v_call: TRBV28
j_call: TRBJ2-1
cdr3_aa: CASSLSLSPTDEQFF

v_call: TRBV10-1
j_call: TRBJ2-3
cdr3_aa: CASSVGTSGASTDTQYF

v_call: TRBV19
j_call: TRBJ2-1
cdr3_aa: CASSMSLGYNEQFF

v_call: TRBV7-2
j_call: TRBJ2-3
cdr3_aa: CASSLTTGTDTQYF

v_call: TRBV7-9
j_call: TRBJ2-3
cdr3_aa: CASSFLAGGPGGPGTQYF

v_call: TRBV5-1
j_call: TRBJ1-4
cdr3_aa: CASREVTATNEKLFF

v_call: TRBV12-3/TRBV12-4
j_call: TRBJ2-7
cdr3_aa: CASRVSDRGAYEQYF

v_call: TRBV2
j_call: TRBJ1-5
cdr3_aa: CASREGAGQPQHF

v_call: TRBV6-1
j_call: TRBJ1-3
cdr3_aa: CASSKQVRSGNTIYF

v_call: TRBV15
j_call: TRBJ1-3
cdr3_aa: CATSRGSGTASYSGNTIYF

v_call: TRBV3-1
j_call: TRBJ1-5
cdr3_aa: CASSQEVSGGQPQHF

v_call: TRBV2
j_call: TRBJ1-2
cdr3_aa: CARRQGAGDGYTF

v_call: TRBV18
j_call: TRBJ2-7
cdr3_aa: CASSQGFYYEQYF

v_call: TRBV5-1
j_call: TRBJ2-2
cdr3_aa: CASSPGRVTGELFF

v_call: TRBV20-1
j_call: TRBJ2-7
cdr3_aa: CSGQGTYYEQYF